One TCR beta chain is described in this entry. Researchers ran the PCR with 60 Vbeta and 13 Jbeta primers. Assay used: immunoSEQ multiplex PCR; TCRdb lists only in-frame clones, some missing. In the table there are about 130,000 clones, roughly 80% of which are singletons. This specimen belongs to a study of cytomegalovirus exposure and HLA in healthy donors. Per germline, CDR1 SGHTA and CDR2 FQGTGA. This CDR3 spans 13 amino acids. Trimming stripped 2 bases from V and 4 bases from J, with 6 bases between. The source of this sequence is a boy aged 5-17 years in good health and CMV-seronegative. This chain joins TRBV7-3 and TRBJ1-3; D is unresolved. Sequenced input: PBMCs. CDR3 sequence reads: CASSLDGGNTIYF. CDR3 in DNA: TGTGCCAGCAGCTTAGATGGCGGAAACACCATATATTTT.